In its sample, the clone carrying this TCR beta chain was seen once. Its antigen is unknown. These data are taken from a study of T cell responses to AZD1222 COVID-19 vaccine. Study as a whole: Whether given at about 4 or about 12 weeks, second doses were pooled.

Findings and limits, study-wide: Most donors were white British, females outnumbered males, and clonal diversity was possibly underestimated. Rises in breadth and depth of Spike-specific TCRs came after two AZD1222 doses. Nearly half of the spike-specific TCRs reportedly recognize variant regions that carry no mutations.

Generated by immunoSEQ multiplex PCR, the TCRdb table keeps only in-frame clones and is missing some. The repertoire consists of about 140,000 clones, with 80% to 95% occurring once and the leading ten covering approximately 2.2%. The sample in question was peripheral blood, obtained on day 0 of AZD1222 vaccination. The receptor was derived from an adult in good health.

The CDR3 sequence is CASSSSGMDTQYF. CDR3 nucleotide sequence: TGTGCCAGCAGCTCCTCAGGGATGGATACGCAGTATTTT. The chain has TRBV7-9 and TRBJ2-3; a weak D match, TRBD1 (5 bases). Trimming left V 4 bases short and J 6 bases short, with 11 bases between. Germline V gives CDR1 SEHNR, CDR2 FQNEAQ (reference sequence). This CDR3 region has 13 residues.